The 9 T cell receptor beta chains presented below share a single source sample, sequenced in a study of beta chain features in type 1 diabetes. Sequenced material consisted of expressed TCRB transcripts (all of the isolated RNA was reverse transcribed). TCRdb's copy holds only in-frame clones and misses some; the assay was immunoSEQ multiplex PCR. The sample includes about 340,000 clones, less than 9.5% seen only once; the top ten take less than 0.5%. The sample comprised central memory CD4+ T cells from blood. These receptor sequences come from a woman between 18 and 30 years old in good health.

This clone was seen a few times. Other DNA sequences in the sample encode the same CDR3. The chain links TRBV9 to TRBJ2-7; TRBD2 is a possible D gene (6 bases). Germline CDR1 SGDLS, CDR2 YYNGEE. The CDR3 is 14 residues long. V lost 0 bases to trimming and J lost 2 bases, with 9 bases between them. The CDR3 here is CASSVDGGTYEQYF. CDR3 coding DNA: TGTGCCAGCAGCGTAGATGGAGGGACCTACGAGCAGTACTTC.

This clone has a count of ten or more. The chain uses TRBV28 and TRBJ2-3, with a possible D match to TRBD2 (6 bases). The CDR3 contains 14 residues. Germline-derived CDR1 and CDR2 are MDHEN and SYDVKM. Trimming took off 5 bases at V and 6 bases at J, with 15 bases between the two ends. The CDR3 region is CASSLTSFSDTQYF. The CDR3 DNA reads TGTGCCAGCAGTCTAACTAGCTTCTCGGATACGCAGTATTTT.

The chain employs TRBV7-3 and TRBJ2-3; D gene unclear. V lost 5 bases and J lost 0, with 6 bases in between. The CDR3 contains 13 residues. CDR1 SGHTA and CDR2 FQGTGA come from the germline V gene. The CDR3 DNA is TGTGCCAGCAGCAAGCAGAGCACAGATACGCAGTATTTT. Amino acid sequence: CASSKQSTDTQYF.

The V call is TRBV7-9, the J call TRBJ2-1; no definite D call. V gave up 2 bases and J gave up 3 bases, with 11 bases separating them. CDR3 size: 15 residues. Germline V gene data show CDR1 as SEHNR and CDR2 as FQNEAQ (reference sequence). The CDR3 sequence: CASSLTNTLYNEQFF. The DNA for the CDR3 is TGTGCCAGCAGCTTAACCAATACCCTCTACAATGAGCAGTTCTTC. The variable domain in full, completed from reference TRBV7-9 and TRBJ2-1, reads DTGVSQNPRHKITKRGQNVTFRCDPISEHNRLYWYRQTLGQGPEFLTYFQNEAQLEKSRLLSDRFSAERPKGSFSTLEIQRTEQGDSAMYLCASSLTNTLYNEQFFGPGTRLTVL.

This clone appeared a few times. V usage is TRBV28 and J usage is TRBJ2-1; D possibly corresponds to TRBD2 (5 bases). V lost 6 bases, J lost 7 bases, and 10 bases lay in between. Germline-derived CDR1 and CDR2 are MDHEN and SYDVKM. The length of the CDR3 is 12 residues. Here the CDR3 DNA reads TGTGCCAGCAGCGGGGATTCAAATGAGCAGTTCTTC. Residues: CASSGDSNEQFF.

The table lists this clone with a few counts. V gene TRBV25-1 combines with J gene TRBJ2-7; possibly TRBD2 for D (6 bases). CDR3 length: 14 amino acids. The germline V and J ends were trimmed by 3 bases and 6 bases, with 15 bases remaining between them. Per germline, CDR1 MGHDK and CDR2 SYGVNS. CDR3: CASSDSGRLVEQYF. The CDR3, as DNA: TGTGCCAGCAGTGATAGCGGCCGCCTTGTCGAGCAGTACTTC.

The genes are TRBV4-3 and TRBJ1-4; TRBD1 agrees at 7 bases. The CDR3 consists of 15 residues. Trimming cost V 1 base and J 8 bases; bases outside gene matches: 7. Germline V CDR1 and CDR2: LGHNA, YSLEER. CDR3 sequence reads: CASSQGQGGGEKLFF. The CDR3 DNA follows: TGCGCCAGCAGCCAAGGACAGGGAGGAGGGGAAAAACTGTTTTTT.

This clone was recorded a few times. The rearrangement links TRBV18 to TRBJ2-2; 11 nucleotides match TRBD2. The V and J ends lost 5 bases and 2 bases, in that order; junction bases with no gene match: 4. Germline CDR1 and CDR2: KGHSH and LQKENI. The CDR3 covers 16 residues. The CDR3: CASSMGLAVNTGELFF. The CDR3 nucleotides read TGTGCCAGCTCAATGGGACTAGCGGTTAACACCGGGGAGCTGTTTTTT.

This clone turned up a few times. J is TRBJ1-2 and V is TRBV20-1; D gene ambiguous. Germline assignment: CDR1 DFQATT and CDR2 SNEGSKA (reference sequence). V was pared by 3 bases and J by 6 bases, with 8 bases between. The CDR3 has 11 amino acids. CDR3 nucleotide sequence: TGCAGTGCTAGGGTGGGTCATGGCTACACCTTC. It translates to CSARVGHGYTF.